This T cell receptor (beta chain) comes out of a study of cytomegalovirus exposure and HLA in healthy donors (dated by TCRdb to 2016 to 2017). The study in broad terms: An earlier analysis of 550 to 700 of the donors reported approximately 270 Gb of sequence data and 100 million to 140 million unique TCR beta sequences from roughly 180 million T cells. About 280 gigabases of sequencing data and 70 million to 95 million unique TCR sequences made up an early release that covered roughly 670 HLA-typed donors. The genetic ancestry cluster associated with self-reported Caucasian donors included 65% to 90% of the roughly 400 genotyped donors. The study was designed to test whether signatures of past pathogen exposure could be identified by cataloging public T cell receptors. The T cell repertoires of roughly 660 subjects were profiled by immunosequencing and related to cytomegalovirus serostatus. A separate validation cohort of approximately 120 different subjects was used in addition to the 666-subject first cohort. To predict cytomegalovirus infection status, the study brought together high-throughput TCR immunosequencing, statistical association of individual TCRs with disease status, and machine learning. A later analysis re-analyzed previously published TCR beta repertoires from several hundred donors and added high-resolution HLA genotyping to study TCR occurrence patterns. Rather than drawing on any new phenotypic data, the later analysis identified candidate immune exposures from TCR beta sequences and the way those sequences occurred across donors. In an earlier analysis of over 550 of the donors, high-throughput TCR beta sequencing was used to judge whether each TCR beta V gene segment behaved as functional or pseudogenic. Donor age, sex, ethnicity and CMV serostatus were compiled alongside the repertoire data. In a later genetic analysis, genome-wide SNP genotypes for about 65% of the roughly 670 donors were used, and that subset was treated as a discovery cohort. Every repertoire in the discovery cohort had been generated on one and the same sequencing platform. HLA typing included class I and class II loci at four-digit resolution. The number of typed donors differed by locus: 629-630 for A, B, C, DRB1 and DQB1; 500 to 550 for DQA1; 606 for DPA1; and about 470 for DPB1. A few DR-DQ haplotypes were handled as single units for association and clustering because linkage in the cohort was strong. On average, about 200,000 unique TCR beta nucleotide sequences were sequenced per donor among some 420 genotyped donors of the cohort, with about 17% of those sequences being non-productive.

Taken from cysteine to phenylalanine, the CDR3 has 15 residues. The entry retains the CDR3 DNA only, 45 bases that are in frame from base 1. The germline ends are 18 bases apart after V is trimmed by 3 bases and J by 6 bases. CDR1 and CDR2 were assigned from the germline V gene as SGDLS and YYNGEE. For this clone: The antigen it recognizes is unknown. No base quality values were provided; no much bigger clone lies one nucleotide off.

In total, roughly 670 healthy bone marrow donors made up the cohort. All cohort members were sampled while nominally healthy, although unrecorded immune exposures were likely present. The donor was CMV seropositive and belonged to the group of 250 to 300 seropositive cohort members. Each donor provided a peripheral blood sample, and peripheral blood mononuclear cells were used for TCR beta sequencing. Genomic DNA extraction from the blood cell samples was performed with the Qiagen DNeasy Blood Extraction Kit. Libraries were prepared through the immunoSEQ multiplex PCR assay. The multiplex PCR relied on a mix of 60 forward primers for TCR Vbeta segments and 13 reverse primers for TCR Jbeta segments. Amplification of the CDR3 region of rearranged TCR beta genes was performed with a multiplex PCR assay on genomic DNA. Amplified TCR beta libraries were sequenced as 87-base-pair reads on the Illumina HiSeq System. The paper's processing steps were these. In a later analysis, about 80 million unique TCR beta chains were counted across the 690 or so repertoires, and roughly 9.9 million of these chains were shared by at least two donors. Raw reads were error-corrected and collapsed into unique sequences by a nearest-neighbor algorithm in which closely related sequences were merged to remove PCR and sequencing errors. To assign V, D and J gene segments, CDR3 sequences were aligned to IMGT reference sequences. For a sequence to be retained, at least a six-nucleotide match to both a V gene segment and a J gene segment was required. A rearrangement counted as productive if the CDR3 had no stop codons and remained in frame with V and J, and every other rearrangement counted as non-productive. CDR3 was defined by IMGT convention, running from the second conserved V-encoded cysteine to the conserved J-encoded phenylalanine. In an earlier analysis of 500 to 650 of the donors, sequences lacking an unambiguous match to a single V gene segment were excluded. In an earlier analysis of 587 of the donors, a V segment was called functional when productive rearrangements were above 56.7%, and segregating when the standard deviation between donors exceeded 5%. To diagnose cytomegalovirus status from the catalog of TCR beta chain sequences, a statistical classification framework was built. In a later analysis, TCR nucleotide sequences were compared against IMGT/GENE-DB human TR gene sequences so that V and J genes could be assigned. The TCRdist pipeline was used in a later analysis to assign CDR3 sequences and most-parsimonious VDJ recombination scenarios. In a later analysis, each TCR beta chain was defined by its CDR3 amino acid sequence together with its V-gene family, and reads lacking a unique V-gene family were excluded. In a later analysis, approximately 640 highly shared, low-generation-probability nucleotide sequences were removed to address suspected cross-contamination and a sequencing artifact. For each public chain, a later analysis derived a clonal expansion index from normalized ranks of inferred template counts within each repertoire. In a later analysis, generation probabilities were computed with a VDJ recombination model fitted to out-of-frame rearrangements, and the resulting probabilities were checked against IGoR. In a later analysis, hypergeometric tests were used to score TCR-TCR, TCR-HLA and TCR-CMV co-occurrence, with a repertoire-size bias correction applied to TCR pairs. A later analysis estimated false discovery rates by permuting HLA or CMV assignments 20 times. In a later analysis, co-occurring TCRs were grouped using DBSCAN, with TCRdist sequence similarity added in when clustering inside HLA-allele-positive subsets. For co-occurrence clustering, repertoires with fewer than 30,000 or more than 120,000 public chains were excluded, along with 4 to 6 repertoires with anomalous nucleotide sharing. Held by TCRdb, this immuneACCESS table contains in-frame sequences only and omits some clones. Under half of the omission traces to an unresolved V gene where checked; the cause of the rest is unknown. The D gene and trimming were derived from the DNA, and the V and J assignments and clone size from that table. For this sample the table gives more than 95,000 clones, of which around 80% were detected only once. Of the sample, roughly a tenth is held by the ten largest clones.

General conclusions and limits of the study: An earlier analysis of approximately 500 of the donors showed that most TCR beta V segments appeared in productive rearrangements either about 87% or about 30% of the time, which broadly matched IMGT annotations. CMV serostatus was the only immune exposure information available for the cohort. Correlated functional status among segregating V segments might reflect linkage disequilibrium, but an unknown experimental factor could not be ruled out. Compared with the 666-donor mean, donors in an Asian-associated ancestry cluster had fewer N-insertions in productive TCRs, according to a later genetic analysis. A total of about 180 TCR beta chains were listed by the study as associated with cytomegalovirus. The 87-base-pair reads could not distinguish some IMGT-functional V segments, including TRBV6-2 and TRBV6-3, so those segments were excluded. Compared with equally common non-associated chains, HLA-associated TCR beta chains in a later analysis were more clonally expanded and had lower generation probabilities. A later analysis found that TCR association rates varied across HLA loci, with DRB1 alleles showing the most associated TCRs and HLA-C alleles the fewest. A later analysis found that most CMV-associated TCR beta chains appeared HLA-restricted, with HLA associations seemingly driven largely by CMV exposure. In a later analysis, more than 15,000 TCR beta sequences were associated with specific HLA alleles at a false discovery rate of 0.05. A few of the identified cytomegalovirus-associated TCR beta chains were confirmed in vitro to be specific for cytomegalovirus antigens. Because some donors lacked HLA typing at each locus, the association tests relied only on the typed subset. Roughly 15 rarely observed V segments, including chromosome 9 orphons, were excluded from the earlier analysis of almost 600 of the donors because counts were too low. Roughly uniform sequencing depth across donors was assumed in presence/absence analyses, although this assumption may not hold. It was suggested by the authors that the approach could potentially be generalized to other disease states and immunological phenotypes. When HLA alleles, especially DR and DQ, strongly co-occurred, attributing TCR associations to individual alleles was difficult. A further reported finding was that TCR beta sequences accurately predicted the HLA-A and HLA-B alleles for most subjects in the first cohort. Across donors, most TCR sequences were observed very rarely, whereas some public TCRs were present in many individuals. The sequencing pipeline was judged likely to have produced a cluster of highly shared sequence variants as a technical artifact. Only TCR beta chains were sequenced in this cohort, and the absence of alpha or paired-chain data limited detectable features. A later analysis reported that several top co-occurrence clusters appeared linked to parvovirus B19, influenza, CMV and Epstein-Barr virus. The classifier was reported to diagnose cytomegalovirus status with high specificity and sensitivity in both the original cohort and the validation cohort. In a later genetic analysis, a missense DCLRE1C variant was associated with V-gene and J-gene trimming of TCR beta chains, and the association was replicated in an independent cohort.

The rearranged chain carries TRBV9 and TRBJ1-1; TRBD1 is possibly the D segment (6 matching bases). Specimen: PBMCs. This TCR derives from a man aged 30 to 45 in good health and CMV-seropositive. The CDR3 here reads CASSAVGFEGAEAFF. The nucleotide sequence reads as follows: TGTGCCAGCAGCGCCGTGGGGTTTGAGGGGGCTGAAGCTTTCTTT.